The 28 T cell receptor beta chains in this list originate from one sample, sequenced in a study of shared clonotypes between healthy human individuals. The data were produced by immunoSEQ multiplex PCR, yet TCRdb's version contains in-frame clones alone and is incomplete. The data show 550,000 to 750,000 clones, under 95% seen once. Naive CD8 cells lacked CD45RO and underwent positive selection for CCR7, leaving out terminally differentiated effector memory CD45RA+ cells. Sequencing was carried out using naive CD8+ T cells sorted from blood. Every receptor here comes from a young man in good health.

This clone has a handful of counts. The chain recombines TRBV5-1 with TRBJ2-1; 8 nucleotides match TRBD2. The length of the CDR3 is 15 residues. V lost 1 base, J lost 8 bases, and 8 bases stayed unmatched. Per the germline V gene, CDR1 is SGHRS and CDR2 is YFSETQ. The CDR3 sequence is CASSLIQREFDEQFF. The CDR3 nucleotides are TGCGCCAGCAGCTTGATCCAGCGGGAGTTCGATGAGCAGTTCTTC.

This rearrangement joins TRBV5-4 to TRBJ2-2; 9 bases are shared with TRBD1. The CDR3 runs to 14 residues. Losses at the gene ends were 1 base for V and 9 bases for J; bases not matched to a gene: 4. The germline CDR1 and CDR2 sequences are SGHNT and YYREEE (reference sequence). The CDR3 region has the DNA TGTGCCAGCAGCTTGAAACAGGGGGCCCGGGAGCTGTTTTTT. Its protein product is CASSLKQGARELFF.

The CDR3 region has the DNA TGTGCCAGCAGCGTCGACAGGCCCAATCATGAGCAGTTCTTC. This gives the protein CASSVDRPNHEQFF. The gene calls are TRBV9 and TRBJ2-1, with D perhaps matching TRBD1 (6 bases). The CDR3 totals 14 residues. Germline lookup yields CDR1 SGDLS and CDR2 YYNGEE. The V gene lost 2 bases and the J gene lost 8 bases, with 14 bases spanning the gap.

A note on this clone: The junction does not match germline at one end; this may be a read error. The chain combines TRBV18 with TRBJ2-2; the D gene is possibly TRBD2 (5 bases). The CDR3 is 14 residues long. Germline CDR1 KGHSH, CDR2 LQKENI. The CDR3 bases are TGTGCCAGCTCACCCCCCGGGAACCCCGGGGAGCTGTTTTTT. Its translation is CASSPPGNPGELFF.

The chain is built from TRBV15 and TRBJ2-1; perhaps TRBD1 as D (6 bases). Trimming cost V 0 bases and J 5 bases, with 20 bases left between them. The CDR3 is 18 residues long. Per germline, CDR1 LNHNV and CDR2 YYDKDF (reference sequence). CDR3 coding DNA: TGTGCCACCAGCAGAGATCCGATTCGGGACACCGGTCACAATGAGCAGTTCTTC. Amino acid sequence: CATSRDPIRDTGHNEQFF.

This clone was counted once. The CDR3 sequence is CATSRATDTQYF. The CDR3 DNA sequence: TGTGCCACCAGCAGAGCCACAGATACGCAGTATTTT. The rearrangement uses TRBV15 and TRBJ2-3; D call uncertain. Looked up from germline, CDR1 is LNHNV and CDR2 is YYDKDF (reference sequence). There are 12 residues in the CDR3. V was shortened by 1 base and J by 2 bases, with 1 base between the two germline ends.

The sample holds a few counts of this clone. The chain couples TRBV5-4 to TRBJ2-7, with D possibly being TRBD2 (5 bases). The germline gives CDR1 SGHNT, CDR2 YYREEE (reference sequence). CDR3 size: 12 residues. The V gene lost 4 bases and the J gene lost 6 bases, with 11 bases spanning the gap. In nucleotides, the CDR3 is TGTGCCAGCAGCCGGGATTCCGCCGAGCAGTACTTC. Translated: CASSRDSAEQYF.

The V call is TRBV28, the J call TRBJ1-5; D remains ambiguous. There are 12 residues in the CDR3. Trimming cost V 2 bases and J 6 bases, with 5 bases left between them. CDR1 is MDHEN, CDR2 SYDVKM, per germline. CDR3 amino acids: CASSLMGQPQHF. As DNA, the CDR3 is TGTGCCAGCAGTTTAATGGGTCAGCCCCAGCATTTT.

The chain joins TRBV11-3 to TRBJ2-2; the D is unclear. This CDR3 spans 14 amino acids. CDR1 is SGHNT, CDR2 YENEEA, per germline. The V and J ends lost 6 bases and 1 base respectively, with 9 bases between them. The DNA of the CDR3 is TGTGCCAGCAGACCGCACCTGAACACCGGGGAGCTGTTTTTT. Protein product: CASRPHLNTGELFF.

Details on this clone: At one boundary the junction diverges from the germline segment, which might be a read error. This rearrangement joins TRBV5-1 to TRBJ1-2, with TRBD1 as a possible D gene (5 bases). The CDR3 spans 15 residues. Germline CDR1 and CDR2: SGHRS and YFSETQ. The CDR3 reads CASSLAVRDDYGHTF. The CDR3 nucleotides are TGCGCCAGCAGCTTGGCGGTCAGGGACGACTATGGCCACACCTTC.

CDR3 coding DNA: TGTGCCAGCAGCTTCGGAACAGAATTTGAAGCTTTCTTT. Translation: CASSFGTEFEAFF. The chain joins TRBV11-1 to TRBJ1-1; no definite D call. The V and J ends lost 3 bases and 7 bases respectively, with 12 bases between them. This CDR3 is 13 amino acids long. Germline V gene data show CDR1 as SGHAT and CDR2 as FQDESV (reference sequence).

The chain is built from TRBV11-2 and TRBJ1-2; D might be TRBD1 (6 bases). In germline, CDR1 is SGHAT, CDR2 FQNNGV. The V end was cut by 6 bases, the J end by 4 bases, with 27 bases between. The CDR3 runs 18 residues. The CDR3 is CASSDKGQPEYPLYGYTF. The CDR3 region has the DNA TGTGCCAGCAGTGATAAAGGACAGCCGGAATACCCCCTCTATGGCTACACCTTC.

This clone was seen once. The V gene is TRBV5-4, the J gene TRBJ2-4; D is perhaps TRBD2 (5 bases). Germline lookup yields CDR1 SGHNT and CDR2 YYREEE (reference sequence). The V end was cut by 3 bases, the J end by 0 bases, with 16 bases between. The CDR3 runs 17 residues. CDR3 sequence: CASSSYEGTLAKNIQYF. The CDR3 region has the DNA TGTGCCAGCAGCTCCTACGAGGGAACCTTAGCCAAAAACATTCAGTACTTC.

The CDR3 DNA reads as TGTGCCATCAGTGAATCCCTACGGATGAACACTGAAGCTTTCTTT. Its translation is CAISESLRMNTEAFF. The chain links TRBV10-3 to TRBJ1-1; D is ambiguous. This CDR3 is 15 amino acids long. The V end was cut by 3 bases, the J end by 0 bases, with 11 bases between. CDR1 ENHRY and CDR2 SYGVKD come from the germline V gene.

This clone was observed once. V usage is TRBV28 and J usage is TRBJ2-7; the D is unclear. Trimming removed 1 base at V and 1 base at J, with 11 bases between. The CDR3 has 15 amino acids. Germline lookup yields CDR1 MDHEN and CDR2 SYDVKM. The CDR3 DNA reads as TGTGCCAGCAGTTTATTATTTGCAGTATCCTACGAGCAGTACTTC. Translation gives CASSLLFAVSYEQYF.

J is TRBJ2-5 and V is TRBV27; TRBD2 is a possible D gene (7 bases). Germline CDR1 reads MNHEY; CDR2 reads SMNVEV (reference sequence). Trimming took 7 bases from V and 3 from J, leaving 21 bases between them. The CDR3 runs to 16 residues. For the CDR3, the DNA is TGTGCCAGCACCGAAGGGGGGGGGCGTGGGGAAGAGACCCAGTACTTC. This translates into CASTEGGGRGEETQYF.

The gene calls are TRBV28 and TRBJ2-7; 9 nucleotides align to TRBD1. The length of the CDR3 is 17 residues. CDR1 is MDHEN and CDR2 is SYDVKM in the germline V gene. The V segment lost 5 bases and the J segment 5 bases; nucleotides outside the gene matches: 16. In DNA form, the CDR3 reads TGTGCCAGCAGTCGTCACCCCCCCGGGACAGGGTACCACGAGCAGTACTTC. Protein sequence: CASSRHPPGTGYHEQYF.

Only a few counts were recorded for this clone. The rearrangement joins TRBV28 to TRBJ2-1; a possible D gene is TRBD1 (6 bases). This CDR3 is 14 amino acids long. The germline V and J ends were trimmed by 5 bases and 8 bases, with 16 bases remaining between them. Germline V gene sequence: CDR1 MDHEN, CDR2 SYDVKM. The CDR3 sequence: CASSPTGLKDEQFF. DNA of the CDR3: TGTGCCAGCAGTCCCACAGGGTTGAAGGATGAGCAGTTCTTC. The full variable domain, its missing parts supplied by reference TRBV28 and TRBJ2-1, is DVKVTQSSRYLVKRTGEKVFLECVQDMDHENMFWYRQDPGLGLRLIYFSYDVKMKEKGDIPEGYSVSREKKERFSLILESASTNQTSMYLCASSPTGLKDEQFFGPGTRLTVL.

This chain connects TRBV18 to TRBJ2-1, with D perhaps TRBD1 (6 bases). Germline CDR1 is KGHSH and CDR2 is LQKENI. Trimming stripped 2 bases from V and 5 bases from J, with 16 bases between. CDR3 length equals 16 residues. CDR3 DNA sequence: TGTGCCAGCTCACCATATCGCGAGGGGGTGGACAATGAGCAGTTCTTC. Translating gives CASSPYREGVDNEQFF.

The V call is TRBV30, the J call TRBJ2-3; possibly TRBD2 for D (5 bases). Germline values: CDR1 GTSNPN, CDR2 SVGIG (reference sequence). The CDR3 extends over 16 amino acids. V lost 3 bases and J 2 bases, leaving 18 bases between the germline ends. In DNA form, the CDR3 reads TGTGCCTGGAGGACAAGGAGGAGCCCCTCCACAGATACGCAGTATTTT. Amino acid sequence: CAWRTRRSPSTDTQYF.

The J gene is TRBJ1-1, the V gene TRBV7-9; D is unresolved. Trimming took off 4 bases at V and 0 bases at J, with 12 bases between the two ends. There are 15 residues in the CDR3. Looked up from germline, CDR1 is SEHNR and CDR2 is FQNEAQ (reference sequence). In DNA form, the CDR3 reads TGTGCCAGCAGCTATGTAGCCTCCATGAACACTGAAGCTTTCTTT. Protein product: CASSYVASMNTEAFF.

The V and J genes are TRBV7-9 and TRBJ2-5, with 8 bases that match TRBD2. The CDR3 is 16 amino acids. V was pared by 2 bases and J by 4 bases, with 9 bases of the junction left unmatched. Germline values: CDR1 SEHNR, CDR2 FQNEAQ (reference sequence). Here the CDR3 reads CASSLNGLALLETQYF. In nucleotides, the CDR3 is TGTGCCAGCAGCTTAAACGGACTAGCCTTGTTAGAGACCCAGTACTTC.

This chain connects TRBV11-2 to TRBJ2-1; 8 positions agree with TRBD2. CDR3 size: 16 residues. The J segment lost 3 bases and the V segment lost 4 bases, leaving 8 bases of the junction unmatched. CDR1 SGHAT and CDR2 FQNNGV come from the germline V gene. CDR3 nucleotides: TGTGCCAGCAGCTCCTTCGAGAGCGGGAGCTACAATGAGCAGTTCTTC. Translation gives CASSSFESGSYNEQFF.

This chain joins TRBV5-6 and TRBJ2-1, with 9 bases that match TRBD2. CDR3 size: 16 residues. Germline assignment: CDR1 SGHDT and CDR2 YYEEEE. V lost 5 bases to trimming and J lost 6 bases; unmatched junction nucleotides: 12. CDR3 DNA sequence: TGTGCCAGCAGGCAGACCGGGACTAGCATAAGCAATGAGCAGTTCTTC. Translation gives CASRQTGTSISNEQFF.

This chain links TRBV25-1 with TRBJ2-7; 9 bases align to TRBD1. V trimming: 3 bases; J trimming: 0 bases; junction bases outside the gene matches: 3. Germline V lookup: CDR1 MGHDK, CDR2 SYGVNS. The CDR3 extends over 15 amino acids. The CDR3 nucleotides are TGTGCCAGCAGTGACCGGGACAGGGACTCCTACGAGCAGTACTTC. The encoded protein is CASSDRDRDSYEQYF.

This chain connects TRBV14 to TRBJ2-2; D is possibly TRBD1 (6 bases). The germline V gene has CDR1 SGHDN and CDR2 FVKESK. This CDR3 is built from 18 residues. Trimming took off 4 bases at V and 1 base at J, with 19 bases between the two ends. The CDR3 here is CASSLGQRATMNTGELFF. CDR3 nucleotide sequence: TGTGCCAGCAGCCTAGGACAGAGGGCTACTATGAACACCGGGGAGCTGTTTTTT.

This clone was found once. The chain employs TRBV5-1 and TRBJ2-7, with 9 bases identical to TRBD2. Germline values: CDR1 SGHRS, CDR2 YFSETQ. V shed 0 bases, J shed 3 bases, and the junction held 7 bases outside the gene matches. This CDR3 is built from 16 residues. CDR3 in amino acids: CASSLDPGLASYEQYF. In nucleotides, the CDR3 is TGCGCCAGCAGCTTGGATCCGGGACTAGCAAGCTACGAGCAGTACTTC.

The chain combines TRBV7-3 with TRBJ2-1; TRBD2 matches 7 bases. The CDR3 spans 14 residues. Trimming removed 2 bases from V and 10 bases from J; junction bases left unmatched: 8. Germline V gene sequence: CDR1 SGHTA, CDR2 FQGTGA. The CDR3, as DNA: TGTGCCAGCAGCTTAGTGGGAGGGCCGGACGAGCAGTTCTTC. This encodes CASSLVGGPDEQFF.